Below are 30 T cell receptor beta chains sequenced from a single sample in a study of blood T cell repertoires in COVID-19. Data came from immunoSEQ multiplex PCR; TCRdb stores just in-frame clones and leaves some out. The sample shows a few hundred thousand clones, roughly 90% of them seen only once. Sample: peripheral blood. All receptors derive from a man aged 18 to 30 with active or convalescent COVID-19.

This clone was seen a handful of times. The chain couples TRBV9 to TRBJ1-2, with D perhaps matching TRBD1 (5 bases). Germline assignment: CDR1 SGDLS and CDR2 YYNGEE. V was shortened by 3 bases and J by 4 bases, with 13 bases between the two germline ends. The CDR3 runs to 14 residues. CDR3 nucleotides: TGTGCCAGCAGCGGTTCCTCCAGGGTCTATGGCTACACCTTC. This sequence encodes CASSGSSRVYGYTF.

The V gene is TRBV10-3, the J gene TRBJ1-5; 10 bases agree with TRBD1. V shed 4 bases, J shed 3 bases, and the junction held 6 bases outside the gene matches. Germline CDR1 and CDR2: ENHRY and SYGVKD. This CDR3 has 16 amino acids. Written as DNA, the CDR3 is TGTGCCATCAGTGCCGAGGGGACAGGGGACAATCAGCCCCAGCATTTT. Encoded protein: CAISAEGTGDNQPQHF.

This chain uses TRBV12-3 or TRBV12-4 with TRBJ2-1; D ambiguous. The CDR3 contains 12 residues. V lost 6 bases to trimming and J lost 8 bases, with 11 bases between them. The CDR3 region has the DNA TGTGCCAGCAGCCTCTCGCGTGATGAGCAGTTCTTC. Its translation: CASSLSRDEQFF.

This clone was seen only once. For the CDR3, the DNA is TGTGCCACCAGTCGGTCAGGGGGGAGCTACGAGCAGTACTTC. Residues: CATSRSGGSYEQYF. The gene calls are TRBV24-1 and TRBJ2-7; the D gene is possibly TRBD1 (7 bases). This CDR3 comprises 14 residues. CDR1 and CDR2 from the germline V gene are KGHDR and SFDVKD. V was clipped by 6 bases and J by 3 bases, with 14 bases between them.

J is TRBJ1-3 and V is TRBV9; D might be TRBD1 (5 bases). This CDR3 region has 15 residues. In germline, CDR1 is SGDLS, CDR2 YYNGEE. V was pared by 7 bases and J by 0 bases, with 14 bases between. Written as DNA, the CDR3 is TGTGCCAGCGCACCTCAGGGCTTCTCTGGAAACACCATATATTTT. Protein sequence: CASAPQGFSGNTIYF.

V usage is TRBV14 and J usage is TRBJ2-1, with 11 bases matching TRBD2. The CDR3 consists of 16 residues. Unmatched junction bases numbered 4, after V lost 4 bases and J lost 2 bases. Germline CDR1 is SGHDN and CDR2 is FVKESK. CDR3 DNA sequence: TGTGCCAGCAGCCGTCGACTAGCGGGGACCTACAATGAGCAGTTCTTC. Amino acids: CASSRRLAGTYNEQFF.

The chain employs TRBV5-6 and TRBJ1-2, with 12 bases identical to TRBD1. Unmatched junction bases numbered 5, after V lost 4 bases and J lost 4 bases. The germline V gene encodes CDR1 SGHDT and CDR2 YYEEEE. This CDR3 has 15 residues. CDR3 sequence: CASSEGTGGPYGYTF. The CDR3 region has the DNA TGTGCCAGCAGCGAAGGGACAGGGGGCCCCTATGGCTACACCTTC.

This clone was observed a handful of times. The chain employs TRBV6-4 and TRBJ2-3; perhaps TRBD2 as D (5 bases). The CDR3 contains 14 residues. The V end was cut by 5 bases, the J end by 2 bases, with 11 bases between. CDR1 and CDR2 (germline): MRHNA, SNTAGT. For the CDR3, the DNA is TGTGCCAGCAGTAACGGGGAGACCACAGATACGCAGTATTTT. It translates to CASSNGETTDTQYF.

The chain links TRBV9 to TRBJ2-3; 9 bases align to TRBD1. With 2 bases clipped from V and 5 bases from J, the junction kept 12 bases outside the gene matches. CDR1 and CDR2 (germline): SGDLS, YYNGEE. This CDR3 region has 17 residues. The CDR3 DNA reads as TGTGCCAGCAGCGTCGACCGGACAGGGGAGTTGGGAGATACGCAGTATTTT. As protein: CASSVDRTGELGDTQYF.

The chain is built from TRBV11-2 and TRBJ2-3; D perhaps matches TRBD2 (6 bases). Germline V gene sequence: CDR1 SGHAT, CDR2 FQNNGV. The CDR3 runs to 14 residues. V lost 6 bases and J 5 bases, leaving 15 bases between the germline ends. As DNA, the CDR3 is TGTGCCAGCAGTCATAGCGGTGGGGGAGATACGCAGTATTTT. This encodes CASSHSGGGDTQYF.

The chain employs TRBV5-1 and TRBJ2-3, with 10 bases lining up with TRBD2. V shed 0 bases and J 4 bases; nucleotides not matched to a gene: 5. This CDR3 region has 16 residues. CDR1 and CDR2 from the germline V gene are SGHRS and YFSETQ. CDR3 protein: CASSLASGSIADTQYF. Here the CDR3 DNA reads TGCGCCAGCAGCTTGGCTAGCGGGAGTATCGCAGATACGCAGTATTTT.

The chain uses TRBV11-2 and TRBJ2-7; D uncertain. V shed 0 bases and J shed 3 bases, with 6 bases lying between them. Germline V lookup: CDR1 SGHAT, CDR2 FQNNGV. The CDR3 is 13 residues long. The CDR3 DNA reads TGTGCCAGCAGCTTAGAACTGGTCTACGAGCAGTACTTC. Translation: CASSLELVYEQYF. The full variable domain, completed using reference TRBV11-2 and TRBJ2-7, is EAGVAQSPRYKIIEKRQSVAFWCNPISGHATLYWYQQILGQGPKLLIQFQNNGVVDDSQLPKDRFSAERLKGVDSTLKIQPAKLEDSAVYLCASSLELVYEQYFGPGTRLTVT.

This rearrangement joins TRBV7-7 to TRBJ2-1, with TRBD2 matching 10 bases. Germline lookup yields CDR1 SSHAT and CDR2 FNYEAQ (reference sequence). The V segment lost 5 bases and the J segment 5 bases; nucleotides outside the gene matches: 9. The CDR3 sequence is 16 residues long. Written as DNA, the CDR3 is TGTGCCAGCAGCCCACTGGGGCTAGCGGGGGACAATGAGCAGTTCTTC. Residues: CASSPLGLAGDNEQFF. Complete variable domain (other parts from reference TRBV7-7 and TRBJ2-1): GAGVSQSPRYKVTKRGQDVTLRCDPISSHATLYWYQQALGQGPEFLTYFNYEAQPDKSGLPSDRFSAERPEGSISTLTIQRTEQRDSAMYRCASSPLGLAGDNEQFFGPGTRLTVL.

This clone has just one count. The rearrangement links TRBV6-5 to TRBJ1-4; tentatively, D is TRBD1 (5 bases). The CDR3 is made up of 15 amino acids. The germline CDR1 and CDR2 sequences are MNHEY and SVGAGI. The V and J ends lost 6 bases and 6 bases respectively, with 17 bases between them. CDR3 bases: TGTGCCAGCAGCGGTGGTTTGACGGGGGATGAAAAACTGTTTTTT. The encoded protein is CASSGGLTGDEKLFF.

The chain uses TRBV19 and TRBJ1-4; D gene ambiguous. V lost 8 bases to trimming and J lost 5 bases, with 12 bases between them. Germline values: CDR1 LNHDA, CDR2 SQIVND (reference sequence). This CDR3 has 13 amino acids. The CDR3: CASAVGGNEKLFF. DNA for the CDR3: TGTGCCAGTGCAGTTGGAGGGAATGAAAAACTGTTTTTT. Based on the CDR3 plus reference TRBV19 and TRBJ1-4, the full variable domain is DGGITQSPKYLFRKEGQNVTLSCEQNLNHDAMYWYRQDPGQGLRLIYYSQIVNDFQKGDIAEGYSVSREKKESFPLTVTSAQKNPTAFYLCASAVGGNEKLFFGSGTQLSVL.

The chain is built from TRBV19 and TRBJ2-3, with 8 bases aligning to TRBD2. CDR3 length: 15 residues. V was clipped by 5 bases and J by 6 bases; unmatched bases: 10. CDR1 LNHDA and CDR2 SQIVND come from the germline V gene (reference sequence). The DNA of the CDR3 is TGTGCCAGTAGTGGACGGGGGGGCCCCCAGGATACGCAGTATTTT. It encodes CASSGRGGPQDTQYF.

The chain uses TRBV20-1 and TRBJ2-7, with TRBD2 matching over 9 bases. V shed 6 bases and J 4 bases; nucleotides not matched to a gene: 7. The CDR3 is 13 residues long. Germline-derived CDR1 and CDR2 are DFQATT and SNEGSKA (reference sequence). For the CDR3, the DNA is TGCAGTGCGAGTAGCGGGAGAACTTACGAGCAGTACTTC. It is translated as CSASSGRTYEQYF.

The chain recombines TRBV27 with TRBJ2-3, with TRBD1 identical over 9 bases. CDR3 length: 17 residues. Germline V gene lookup returns CDR1 MNHEY and CDR2 SMNVEV (reference sequence). The J segment lost 1 base and the V segment lost 3 bases, leaving 8 bases of the junction unmatched. CDR3 region: CASSFLAGTGRTDTQYF. The CDR3 bases are TGTGCCAGCAGTTTCCTCGCCGGGACAGGGCGCACAGATACGCAGTATTTT.

The V and J genes are TRBV4-1 and TRBJ1-3, with no clear D. This CDR3 is built from 13 residues. Germline lookup yields CDR1 MGHRA and CDR2 YSYEKL. V shed 0 bases and J shed 7 bases, with 7 bases lying between them. CDR3 DNA sequence: TGCGCCAGCAGCCAAGAGGCGGAGAACACCATATATTTT. Protein: CASSQEAENTIYF.

This clone is a singleton in its sample. The chain uses TRBV6-5 and TRBJ1-5; 7 bases agree with TRBD1. This CDR3 spans 14 amino acids. CDR1 MNHEY and CDR2 SVGAGI come from the germline V gene. V was pared by 5 bases and J by 6 bases, with 7 bases of the junction left unmatched. CDR3 nucleotide sequence: TGTGCCAGCAGTCTGAGGGGGCTCGGTCAGCCCCAGCATTTT. Its translation is CASSLRGLGQPQHF.

The gene calls are TRBV15 and TRBJ1-1; a weak D match, TRBD1 (5 bases). The V end lost 2 bases, the J end lost 1 base, and 14 bases lay between the germline ends. In germline, CDR1 is LNHNV, CDR2 YYDKDF (reference sequence). The CDR3 spans 16 residues. CDR3 protein: CATSRRVGPPNTEAFF. The CDR3 nucleotides read TGTGCCACCAGCAGAAGAGTGGGGCCGCCGAACACTGAAGCTTTCTTT. Looking up the rest from reference TRBV15 and TRBJ1-1 gives the full variable domain: DAMVIQNPRYQVTQFGKPVTLSCSQTLNHNVMYWYQQKSSQAPKLLFHYYDKDFNNEADTPDNFQSRRPNTSFCFLDIRSPGLGDTAMYLCATSRRVGPPNTEAFFGQGTRLTVV.

This chain joins TRBV4-1 and TRBJ2-7, with 8 positions matching TRBD1. The V segment lost 0 bases and the J segment 9 bases; nucleotides outside the gene matches: 16. This CDR3 has 17 amino acids. Germline V CDR1 and CDR2: MGHRA, YSYEKL. CDR3 protein: CASSQDALETGVQGQYF. In DNA form, the CDR3 reads TGCGCCAGCAGCCAAGATGCCCTGGAGACAGGGGTCCAGGGGCAGTACTTC.

This chain joins TRBV21-1 and TRBJ1-1; TRBD1 reflects the table's D call only, with no check against the DNA. TRBV21-1 is flagged as a pseudogene. This CDR3 contains 14 residues. Here the CDR3 DNA reads TGTGCCAGCAGCACCTACAGGGGGGGCACTGAAGCTTTCTTT. Translated, it gives CASSTYRGGTEAFF.

This chain links TRBV6-5 with TRBJ1-5, with TRBD1 identical over 9 bases. Germline loops: CDR1 MNHEY, CDR2 SVGAGI. J gave up 3 bases and V 2 bases, and 2 bases lay outside the gene matches. CDR3 length: 15 amino acids. The CDR3 DNA reads TGTGCCAGCAGTTACCGACAGGGGGACAATCAGCCCCAGCATTTT. Residues: CASSYRQGDNQPQHF.

V gene TRBV5-1 combines with J gene TRBJ1-3; 10 bases map to TRBD1. Germline CDR1 SGHRS, CDR2 YFSETQ. V lost 4 bases, J lost 4 bases, and 23 bases stayed unmatched. The CDR3 consists of 21 residues. The CDR3 sequence is CASSPSSPPPTGGDDGNTIYF. DNA of the CDR3: TGCGCCAGCAGCCCCTCCTCCCCACCACCGACAGGGGGCGATGACGGAAACACCATATATTTT. Supplemented by reference TRBV5-1 and TRBJ1-3, the full variable domain reads KAGVTQTPRYLIKTRGQQVTLSCSPISGHRSVSWYQQTPGQGLQFLFEYFSETQRNKGNFPGRFSGRQFSNSRSEMNVSTLELGDSALYLCASSPSSPPPTGGDDGNTIYFGEGSWLTVV.

The chain joins TRBV6-2 or TRBV6-3 to TRBJ2-7, with 8 bases that match TRBD1. This CDR3 is 14 amino acids long. Per the germline V gene, CDR1 is MNHEY and CDR2 is SVGEGT. The V segment lost 2 bases and the J segment 12 bases; nucleotides outside the gene matches: 12. The CDR3 loop reads CASSYRGAGGTGYF. Written as DNA, the CDR3 is TGTGCCAGCAGTTACCGAGGTGCAGGGGGCACGGGGTACTTC.

The gene calls are TRBV6-2 or TRBV6-3 and TRBJ1-2; D call uncertain. Germline CDR1 reads MNHEY; CDR2 reads SVGEGT. The CDR3 sequence is 12 residues long. Between the trimmed V and J ends, which lost 4 bases and 6 bases, there was a span of 9 bases. The CDR3 region has the DNA TGTGCCAGCAGTTTCGCAGTTCATGGCTACACCTTC. This codes for CASSFAVHGYTF.

This clone was seen only a few times. The genes are TRBV9 and TRBJ2-1; 8 bases match TRBD2. The V segment lost 4 bases and the J segment 5 bases; nucleotides outside the gene matches: 8. Germline assignment: CDR1 SGDLS and CDR2 YYNGEE. This CDR3 comprises 15 residues. The CDR3 reads CASSQLGLGNNEQFF. CDR3 bases: TGTGCCAGCAGCCAGTTGGGACTAGGGAACAATGAGCAGTTCTTC.

This clone was detected only a few times. This chain's CDR3 is CASSYGNPTQHGYTF. CDR3 nucleotide sequence: TGTGCCAGCAGTTATGGCAACCCAACCCAACATGGCTACACCTTC. The chain links TRBV6-5 to TRBJ1-2; D unclear. The CDR3 contains 15 residues. Germline CDR1 reads MNHEY; CDR2 reads SVGAGI. Trimming removed 3 bases from V and 6 bases from J, with 17 bases in between.

This clone occurred once. The chain carries TRBV6-5 and TRBJ1-4, with D possibly being TRBD1 (6 bases). The CDR3 length is 15 residues. Between the trimmed V and J ends, which lost 6 bases and 6 bases, there was a span of 17 bases. Germline-derived CDR1 and CDR2 are MNHEY and SVGAGI. CDR3 DNA: TGTGCCAGCAGCCGGACAGTCCCAATTCATGAAAAACTGTTTTTT. This gives the protein CASSRTVPIHEKLFF.